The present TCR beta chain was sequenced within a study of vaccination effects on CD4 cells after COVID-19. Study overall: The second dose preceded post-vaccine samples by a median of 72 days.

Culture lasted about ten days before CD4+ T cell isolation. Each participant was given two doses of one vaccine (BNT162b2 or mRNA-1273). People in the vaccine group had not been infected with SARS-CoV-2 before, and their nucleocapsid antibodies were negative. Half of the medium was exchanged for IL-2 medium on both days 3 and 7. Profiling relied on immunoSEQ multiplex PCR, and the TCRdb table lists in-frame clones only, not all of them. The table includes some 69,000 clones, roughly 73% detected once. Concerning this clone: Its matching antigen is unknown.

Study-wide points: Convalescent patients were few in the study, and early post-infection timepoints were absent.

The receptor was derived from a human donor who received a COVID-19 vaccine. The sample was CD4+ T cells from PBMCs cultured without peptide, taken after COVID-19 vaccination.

The CDR3 coding sequence is TGTGCCAGCAGCCCATTCGCGACAGTATATGGCTACACCTTC. Protein product: CASSPFATVYGYTF. This sequence joins TRBV14 and TRBJ1-2, with a tentative D call TRBD1 (5 bases). This CDR3 has 14 residues. Trimming took 4 bases from V and 5 from J, leaving 14 bases between them. The V gene's germline CDR1 is SGHDN and CDR2 FVKESK.